A selection of T cell receptor beta chains follows, all from one sample in a study of early T cells in non-severe SARS-CoV-2 infection. TCRdb redid the calling of the 5' RACE reads with MiXCR, one entry per CDR3 protein. This table has about 48,000 distinct CDR3 sequences, 6% to 8% appearing once. The source was whole blood, collected at baseline. Receptor source: an adult who was a healthcare worker with PCR-confirmed SARS-CoV-2 infection or an uninfected control (not recorded which). Each CDR3 is given with its conserved first and last residue. The D gene is left open where the match is weak. Clone size appears in some rows only: once, few, many, or a class for an expanded clone.

>NA|TRBD2|TRBV28|TRBJ2-7
TGTGCCAGTACCCATCCGGGACTAGCGGGCGGGTACGAGCAGTACTTC
CASTHPGLAGGYEQYF
>NA|TRBD1|TRBV6-6|TRBJ1-1
TGTGCCAGCAGCTGGGACAGAAGCACTGAAGCTTTCTTT
CASSWDRSTEAFF
>many|NA|TRBV7-2|TRBJ1-1
TGTGCCAGCAGCTTAGCGAGCCGCGGGGAAACAGCTTTCTTT
CASSLASRGETAFF
>few|TRBD1|TRBV5-1|TRBJ1-6
TGCGCCAGCAGCGCCGGGACAGTGAATTCACCCCTCCACTTT
CASSAGTVNSPLHF
>many|NA|TRBV3-1|TRBJ2-7
TGTGCCAGCAGCCAAGAAAGACTCTTCCCCCGGGAGCAGTACTTC
CASSQERLFPREQYF
>few|NA|TRBV5-4|TRBJ2-7
TGTGCCAGCAGCTTGGAATGGGAGGTAGGCTCCTACGAGCAGTACTTC
CASSLEWEVGSYEQYF
>few|TRBD2|TRBV15|TRBJ2-1
TGTGCCACCAGCAGGGATAGCGGGGCTACCGATGAGCAGTTCTTC
CATSRDSGATDEQFF
>few|NA|TRBV4-1|TRBJ2-1
TGCGCCAGCAGCCTCGAGTCCCCTAGCGACCACAATGAGCAGTTCTTC
CASSLESPSDHNEQFF
>few|NA|TRBV30|TRBJ2-2
TGTGCCTGGAAGAGGTCGAACACCGGGGAGCTGTTTTTT
CAWKRSNTGELFF
>many|TRBD1|TRBV10-3|TRBJ2-7
TGTGCCATCAGCTTGGGACAGGGGTACGAGCAGTACTTC
CAISLGQGYEQYF
>few|NA|TRBV13|TRBJ2-4
TGTGCCAGCAGCTTAGTGGAACAGGGACGGTTAAAAAACATTCAGTACTTC
CASSLVEQGRLKNIQYF
>many|NA|TRBV7-9|TRBJ2-3
TGTGCCAGCAGCGGACCCCCGGGGGTTAGGGCGCAGTATTTT
CASSGPPGVRAQYF
>NA|NA|TRBV6-4|TRBJ1-2
TGTGCCAGCAGGGAACCGGGATCATATGGCTACACCTTC
CASREPGSYGYTF
>few|TRBD2|TRBV10-3|TRBJ2-1
TGTGCCATCAGTGAGTCTGGCGGGAGCTCCTACAATGAGCAGTTCTTC
CAISESGGSSYNEQFF
>NA|NA|TRBV18|TRBJ1-2
TGTGCCAGCTCACCCGGATTTGGGACGCAGCTTCATGGCTACACCTTC
CASSPGFGTQLHGYTF
>NA|TRBD1|TRBV15|TRBJ2-5
TGTGCCACCAGCAGCCCAGGGACAGGAGAAGAGACCCAGTACTTC
CATSSPGTGEETQYF
>few|TRBD2|TRBV7-8|TRBJ2-3
TGTGCCAGCAGCTCAGGGGTAGCGGGAAGCACAGATACGCAGTATTTT
CASSSGVAGSTDTQYF
>few|NA|TRBV29-1|TRBJ2-3
TGCAGCGTTGGGCCAAGTTCCACAGATACGCAGTATTTT
CSVGPSSTDTQYF
>few|TRBD2|TRBV20-1|TRBJ2-3
TGCAGTGCCAACCCGGGACTAGCGGGAGCAGATACGCAGTATTTT
CSANPGLAGADTQYF
>once|NA|TRBV19|TRBJ1-1
TGTGCCAGTAGTGCCAGATCTGACAGTAACACTGAAGCTTTCTTT
CASSARSDSNTEAFF
>NA|NA|TRBV12-3/TRBV12-4|TRBJ2-7
TGTGCCAGCAGTTTCGGGCCCTTGGGATCAAGCGAGCAGTACTTC
CASSFGPLGSSEQYF
>NA|NA|TRBV29-1|TRBJ2-5
TGCAGCGTTGATAGACAGCAAGAGACCCAGTACTTC
CSVDRQQETQYF
>few|NA|TRBV24-1|TRBJ1-5
TGTGCCACCAGCCAGACTAAGGGGCAGTATAGCAATCAGCCCCAGCATTTT
CATSQTKGQYSNQPQHF
>few|NA|TRBV12-3/TRBV12-4|TRBJ1-2
TGTGCCAGCAGTTTGTTCTCAGAACAAAACTATGGCTACACCTTC
CASSLFSEQNYGYTF
>many|NA|TRBV4-3|TRBJ2-7
TGCGCCAGCAGCCTAATAAAGTCCGGGACCCACGAGCAGTACTTC
CASSLIKSGTHEQYF
>NA|NA|TRBV20-1|TRBJ2-7
TGCAGTGCCGAGACTGTAAATCAGGGCTACGAGCAGTACTTC
CSAETVNQGYEQYF
>NA|TRBD1|TRBV27|TRBJ2-7
TGTGCCAGCAGTTTGATAGGGGGCGCATCCTACGAGCAGTACTTC
CASSLIGGASYEQYF
>few|NA|TRBV6-5|TRBJ1-1
TGTGCCAGCAGTACAACTACGAACACTGAAGCTTTCTTT
CASSTTTNTEAFF
>few|NA|TRBV20-1|TRBJ2-7
TGCAGTACCCAAGGTAGAGGGCACTCCTACGAGCAGTACTTC
CSTQGRGHSYEQYF